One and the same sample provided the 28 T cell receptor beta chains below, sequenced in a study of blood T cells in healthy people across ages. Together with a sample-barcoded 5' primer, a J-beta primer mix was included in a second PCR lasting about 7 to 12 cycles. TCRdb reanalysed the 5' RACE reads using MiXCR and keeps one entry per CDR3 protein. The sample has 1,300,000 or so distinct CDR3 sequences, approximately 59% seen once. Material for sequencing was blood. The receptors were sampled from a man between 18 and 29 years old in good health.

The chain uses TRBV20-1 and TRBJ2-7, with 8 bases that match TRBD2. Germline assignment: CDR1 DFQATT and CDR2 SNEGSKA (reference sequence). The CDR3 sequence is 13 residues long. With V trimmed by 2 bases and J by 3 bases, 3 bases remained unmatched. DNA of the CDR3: TGCAGTGCTAGACCGAGCGGGGGCTACGAGCAGTACTTC. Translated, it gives CSARPSGGYEQYF.

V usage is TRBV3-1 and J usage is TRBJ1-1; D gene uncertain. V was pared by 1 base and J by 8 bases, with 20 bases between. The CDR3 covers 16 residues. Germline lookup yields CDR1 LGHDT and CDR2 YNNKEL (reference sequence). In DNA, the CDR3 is TGTGCCAGCAGCCAAGCTCTGGAAGAACCCCCGAGAGAAGCTTTCTTT. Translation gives CASSQALEEPPREAFF.

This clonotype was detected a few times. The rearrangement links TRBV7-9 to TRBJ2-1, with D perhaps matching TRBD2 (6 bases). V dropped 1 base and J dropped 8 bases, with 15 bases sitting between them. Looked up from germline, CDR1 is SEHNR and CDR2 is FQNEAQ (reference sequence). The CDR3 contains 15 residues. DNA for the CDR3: TGTGCCAGCAGCTTAGTTGCTGGAGGGAGCGATGAGCAGTTCTTC. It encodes CASSLVAGGSDEQFF. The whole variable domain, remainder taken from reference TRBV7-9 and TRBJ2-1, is DTGVSQNPRHKITKRGQNVTFRCDPISEHNRLYWYRQTLGQGPEFLTYFQNEAQLEKSRLLSDRFSAERPKGSFSTLEIQRTEQGDSAMYLCASSLVAGGSDEQFFGPGTRLTVL.

The CDR3 region is CASSLEGTGLSDEQYF. CDR3 DNA sequence: TGCGCCAGCAGCTTGGAAGGGACAGGGCTTTCGGACGAGCAGTACTTC. J is TRBJ2-7 and V is TRBV5-1, with 9 nucleotides matching TRBD1. CDR1 and CDR2 from the germline V gene are SGHRS and YFSETQ. The CDR3 totals 16 residues. The trim removed 0 bases at V and 5 bases at J, leaving 9 bases unmatched.

This CDR3 is CAISQSNNEQFF. DNA for the CDR3: TGTGCCATCAGTCAAAGTAACAATGAGCAGTTCTTC. J is TRBJ2-1 and V is TRBV10-3; D is undetermined. The CDR3 covers 12 residues. Trimming removed 5 bases at V and 5 bases at J, with 7 bases between. CDR1 and CDR2 from the germline V gene are ENHRY and SYGVKD.

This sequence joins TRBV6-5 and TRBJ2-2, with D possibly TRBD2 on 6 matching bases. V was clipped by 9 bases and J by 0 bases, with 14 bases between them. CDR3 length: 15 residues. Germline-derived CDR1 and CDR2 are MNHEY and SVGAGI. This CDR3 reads CASWTISSNTGELFF. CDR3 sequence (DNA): TGTGCCAGTTGGACTATTTCATCGAACACCGGGGAGCTGTTTTTT.

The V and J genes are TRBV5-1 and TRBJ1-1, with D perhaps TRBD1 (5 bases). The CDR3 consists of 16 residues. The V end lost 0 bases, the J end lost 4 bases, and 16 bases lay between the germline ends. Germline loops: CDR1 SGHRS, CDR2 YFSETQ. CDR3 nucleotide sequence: TGCGCCAGCAGCTTGGCAGGGATTCGGTATGGCACTGAAGCTTTCTTT. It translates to CASSLAGIRYGTEAFF.

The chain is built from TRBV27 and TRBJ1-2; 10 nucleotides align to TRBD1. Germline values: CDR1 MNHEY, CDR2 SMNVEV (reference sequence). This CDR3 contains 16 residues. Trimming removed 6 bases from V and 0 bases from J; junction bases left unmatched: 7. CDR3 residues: CASSPGQGKANYGYTF. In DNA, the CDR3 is TGTGCCAGCAGCCCGGGACAGGGGAAAGCTAACTATGGCTACACCTTC.

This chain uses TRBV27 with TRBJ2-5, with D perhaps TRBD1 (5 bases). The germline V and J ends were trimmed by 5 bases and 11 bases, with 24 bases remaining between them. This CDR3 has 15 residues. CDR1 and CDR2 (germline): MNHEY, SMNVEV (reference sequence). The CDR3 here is CASSDKRQGYNEQYF. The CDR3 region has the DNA TGTGCCAGCAGTGATAAAAGGCAGGGATACAATGAGCAGTACTTC.

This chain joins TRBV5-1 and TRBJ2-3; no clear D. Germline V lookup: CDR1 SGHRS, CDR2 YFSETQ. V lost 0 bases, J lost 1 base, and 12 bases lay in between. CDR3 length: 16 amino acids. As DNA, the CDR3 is TGCGCCAGCAGCTTGGGACATCTTCGACGCACAGATACGCAGTATTTT. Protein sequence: CASSLGHLRRTDTQYF.

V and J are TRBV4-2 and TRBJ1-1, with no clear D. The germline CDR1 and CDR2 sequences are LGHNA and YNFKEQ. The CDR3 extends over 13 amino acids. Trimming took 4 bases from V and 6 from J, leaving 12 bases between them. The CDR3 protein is CASSPRSTAEAFF. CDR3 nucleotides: TGTGCCAGCAGCCCCCGGTCCACCGCTGAAGCTTTCTTT.

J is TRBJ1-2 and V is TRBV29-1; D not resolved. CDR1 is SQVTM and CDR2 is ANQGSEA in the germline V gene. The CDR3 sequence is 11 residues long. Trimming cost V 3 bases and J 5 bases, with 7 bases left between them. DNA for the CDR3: TGCAGCGTTGACGGCCCATATGGCTACACCTTC. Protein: CSVDGPYGYTF.

The CDR3 region has the DNA TGTGCCTGCCGCCTGGACAGGGAGGATGGCTACACCTTC. The encoded protein is CACRLDREDGYTF. The chain has TRBV6-1 and TRBJ1-2; 8 bases are a match to TRBD1. The CDR3 spans 13 residues. The V segment lost 11 bases and the J segment 6 bases; nucleotides outside the gene matches: 11. In germline, CDR1 is MNHNS, CDR2 SASEGT.

In DNA form, the CDR3 reads TGTGCTAGCCCCTATGGGACTAGCGGGATCGCCTACAATGAGCAGTTCTTC. Translation: CASPYGTSGIAYNEQFF. The chain has TRBV12-5 and TRBJ2-1, with 13 positions matching TRBD2. V was pared by 9 bases and J by 2 bases, with 10 bases of the junction left unmatched. There are 17 residues in the CDR3. Looked up from germline, CDR1 is LGHNT and CDR2 is FRNRAP. The complete variable domain, with remaining parts taken from reference TRBV12-5 and TRBJ2-1, reads DARVTQTPRHKVTEMGQEVTMRCQPILGHNTVFWYRQTMMQGLELLAYFRNRAPLDDSGMPKDRFSAEMPDATLATLKIQPSEPRDSAVYFCASPYGTSGIAYNEQFFGPGTRLTVL.

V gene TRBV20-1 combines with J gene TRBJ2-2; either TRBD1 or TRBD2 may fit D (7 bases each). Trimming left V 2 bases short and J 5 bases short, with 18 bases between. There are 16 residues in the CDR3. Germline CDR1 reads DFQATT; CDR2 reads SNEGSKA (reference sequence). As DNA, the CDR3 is TGCAGTGCTAGACCACCCAGGGGGGGCTCTACCGGGGAGCTGTTTTTT. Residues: CSARPPRGGSTGELFF.

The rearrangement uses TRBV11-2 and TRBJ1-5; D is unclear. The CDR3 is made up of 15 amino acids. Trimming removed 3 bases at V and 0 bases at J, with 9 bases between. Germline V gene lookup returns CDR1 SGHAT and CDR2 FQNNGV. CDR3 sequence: CASSFSGSSNQPQHF. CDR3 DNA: TGTGCCAGCAGCTTCTCGGGAAGTAGCAATCAGCCCCAGCATTTT.

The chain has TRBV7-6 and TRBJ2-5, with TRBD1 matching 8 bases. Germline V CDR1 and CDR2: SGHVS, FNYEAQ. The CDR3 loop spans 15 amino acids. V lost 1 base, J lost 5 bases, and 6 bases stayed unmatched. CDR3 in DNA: TGTGCCAGCAGCTTAGAAATCGACAGGGGCGAGACCCAGTACTTC. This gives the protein CASSLEIDRGETQYF.

This CDR3 is CASSFEQGAGNEKLFF. For the CDR3, the DNA is TGTGCCAGCAGTTTTGAACAGGGGGCGGGTAATGAAAAACTGTTTTTT. The chain joins TRBV28 to TRBJ1-4; TRBD1 matches 9 bases. The CDR3 totals 16 residues. Germline lookup yields CDR1 MDHEN and CDR2 SYDVKM. J was trimmed by 4 bases and V by 3 bases; bases with no gene match: 6. The whole variable domain, filled in from reference TRBV28 and TRBJ1-4, reads DVKVTQSSRYLVKRTGEKVFLECVQDMDHENMFWYRQDPGLGLRLIYFSYDVKMKEKGDIPEGYSVSREKKERFSLILESASTNQTSMYLCASSFEQGAGNEKLFFGSGTQLSVL.

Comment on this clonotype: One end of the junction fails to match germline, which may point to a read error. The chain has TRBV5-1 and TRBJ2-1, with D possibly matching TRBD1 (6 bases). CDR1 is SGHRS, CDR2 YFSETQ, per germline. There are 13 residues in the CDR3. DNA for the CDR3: TGTGCCAGCAGCTCGCAGGGGTACAATGAGCAGTTCTTC. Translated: CASSSQGYNEQFF.

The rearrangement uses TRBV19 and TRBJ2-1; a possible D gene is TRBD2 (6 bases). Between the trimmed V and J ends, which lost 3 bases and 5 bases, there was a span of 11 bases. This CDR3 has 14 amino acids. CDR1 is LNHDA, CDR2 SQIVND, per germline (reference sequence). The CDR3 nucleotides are TGTGCCAGTAGTATGCGGGGCACCGACAATGAGCAGTTCTTC. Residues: CASSMRGTDNEQFF.

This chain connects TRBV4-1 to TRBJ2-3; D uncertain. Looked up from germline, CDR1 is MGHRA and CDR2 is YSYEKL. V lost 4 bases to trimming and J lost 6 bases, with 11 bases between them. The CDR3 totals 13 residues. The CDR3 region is CASSLHVRDTQYF. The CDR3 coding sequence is TGCGCCAGCAGCCTACACGTTAGGGATACGCAGTATTTT.

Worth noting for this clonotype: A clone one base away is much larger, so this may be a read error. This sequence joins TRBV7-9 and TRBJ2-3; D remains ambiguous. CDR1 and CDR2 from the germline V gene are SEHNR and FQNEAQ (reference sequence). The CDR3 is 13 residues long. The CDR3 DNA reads TGTGCCGGCAGTTCTAAATGGGCAGATACGCAGTATTTT. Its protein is CAGSSKWADTQYF.

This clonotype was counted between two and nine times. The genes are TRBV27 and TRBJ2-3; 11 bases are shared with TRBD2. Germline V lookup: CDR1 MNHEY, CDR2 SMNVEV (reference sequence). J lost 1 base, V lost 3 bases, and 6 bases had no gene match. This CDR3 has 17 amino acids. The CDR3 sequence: CASSLLAGGGGTDTQYF. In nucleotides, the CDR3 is TGTGCCAGCAGTTTGCTAGCGGGGGGAGGGGGCACAGATACGCAGTATTTT.

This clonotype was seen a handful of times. CDR3 DNA: TGCGCCAGCAGCGGGGGCCGACTCACAGATACGCAGTATTTT. Translation: CASSGGRLTDTQYF. The chain is built from TRBV5-1 and TRBJ2-3; D is possibly TRBD1 (6 bases). This CDR3 has 14 amino acids. CDR1 and CDR2 from the germline V gene are SGHRS and YFSETQ. Trimming took off 4 bases at V and 2 bases at J, with 11 bases between the two ends.

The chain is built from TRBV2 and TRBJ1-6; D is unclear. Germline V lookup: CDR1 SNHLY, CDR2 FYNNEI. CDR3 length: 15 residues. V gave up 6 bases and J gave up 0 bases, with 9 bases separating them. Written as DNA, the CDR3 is TGTGCCAGCAGCAGTGACATCTCCTATAATTCACCCCTCCACTTT. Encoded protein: CASSSDISYNSPLHF.

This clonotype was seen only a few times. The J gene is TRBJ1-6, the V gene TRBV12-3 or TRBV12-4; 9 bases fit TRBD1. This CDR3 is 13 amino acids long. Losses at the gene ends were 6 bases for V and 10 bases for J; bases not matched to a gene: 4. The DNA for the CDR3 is TGTGCCAGCAGAGGACAGGGGTGGTCACCCCTCCACTTT. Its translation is CASRGQGWSPLHF.

CDR3 in amino acids: CASSLDFEQYF. The CDR3 DNA is TGTGCCAGCAGTTTAGATTTCGAGCAGTACTTC. The chain links TRBV28 to TRBJ2-4; no firm D call. The J call may be wrong; the DNA end is better matched by TRBJ2-7. The germline gives CDR1 MDHEN, CDR2 SYDVKM. The CDR3 spans 11 residues.

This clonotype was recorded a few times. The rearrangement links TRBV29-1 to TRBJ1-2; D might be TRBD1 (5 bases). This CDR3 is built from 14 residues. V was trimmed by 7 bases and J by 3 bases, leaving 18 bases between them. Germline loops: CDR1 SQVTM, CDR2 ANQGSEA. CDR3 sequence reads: CSADGGYEDYGYTF. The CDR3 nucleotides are TGCAGCGCCGACGGGGGGTATGAGGACTATGGCTACACCTTC.